This entry is about one TCR beta chain. In the original analysis: Using reference gene primer amplification, nucleated cell counts were estimated. The method was immunoSEQ multiplex PCR; TCRdb's version includes in-frame clones alone and lacks a portion of them. The V and J calls and clone size are taken from that table; D and trimming were inferred from the DNA. The sample yields roughly 53,000 clones, approximately 90% seen once. The data belong to a study of blood T cell repertoires in COVID-19. Study-level information: PBMCs, B-cell-depleted T cells, or T cells were the source of the cDNA or gDNA that made up the material.

This CDR3 has 16 amino acids. Germline assignment: CDR1 MGHDK and CDR2 SYGVNS. The J segment lost 3 bases and the V segment lost 7 bases, leaving 12 bases of the junction unmatched. The clonotype originates from a human donor in a cohort sampled during active COVID-19. The material sequenced was peripheral blood. The genes are TRBV25-1 and TRBJ2-1; TRBD2 agrees at 7 bases. Written as DNA, the CDR3 is TGTGCCAGCAACCAACTCGGGGCTAGCGGCTACAATGAGCAGTTCTTC. It yields the protein CASNQLGASGYNEQFF.